Given below is one T cell receptor (beta chain) in context. The data were taken from a study of OX40 agonist ivuxolimab in advanced cancers. Germline V gene data show CDR1 as MDHEN and CDR2 as SYDVKM. CDR3 length equals 14 residues. V dropped 3 bases and J dropped 3 bases, with 12 bases sitting between them. TCRdb's copy holds only in-frame clones and misses some; the assay was immunoSEQ multiplex PCR. The sample shows about 45,000 clones, roughly nine tenths of them seen only once. J is TRBJ2-7 and V is TRBV28, with TRBD2 as a possible D gene (6 bases). This sequence originates from an adult with an advanced solid tumor such as melanoma, head and neck, liver or kidney cancer. The sample in question was CD4+ or CD8+ T cells sorted from blood, obtained in a trial of the OX40 agonist ivuxolimab. CDR3 sequence: CASSFPGGSYEQYF. In DNA, the CDR3 is TGTGCCAGCAGTTTCCCTGGGGGGAGCTACGAGCAGTACTTC.